The next 11 T cell receptor beta chains were all read from a single sample in a study of lymphopenia after photon versus proton radiotherapy (dated by TCRdb to the late 2010s). The receptor library was made with the immunoSEQ multiplex PCR assay. TCRdb obtained this table from immuneACCESS and retained in-frame rearrangements with V and J assigned. These tables miss some clones; where compared with another copy, unresolved V genes account for less than half of the shortfall, and the remainder is unexplained. This sample has more than 50,000 clones in its table, and 83% of those were observed once. The ten largest account for less than 35% of the sample. This sample comprised peripheral blood, obtained from a patient treated with photon-based radiotherapy. The receptor set was obtained from a man between 50 and 59 years old with gastric cancer.

The rearrangement uses TRBV4-1 and TRBJ2-5; 11 positions match TRBD2. The DNA end is a closer match to TRBJ2-7, so the J assignment may be wrong. Germline loops: CDR1 MGHRA, CDR2 YSYEKL. CDR3 length: 15 residues. The CDR3 sequence: CASSHGTSGASEQYF. The CDR3 DNA reads as TGCGCCAGCAGCCACGGGACTAGCGGAGCCAGCGAGCAGTACTTC.

Of note for this clone: The same CDR3 also results from other DNA sequences found in this sample. The chain employs TRBV7-2 and TRBJ2-7; D uncertain. Germline-derived CDR1 and CDR2 are SGHTA and FQGNSA. There are 13 residues in the CDR3. V lost 1 base and J lost 1, with 5 bases in between. DNA for the CDR3: TGTGCCAGCAGCTTAGGGCCATCCTACGAGCAGTACTTC. It translates to CASSLGPSYEQYF.

The genes are TRBV30 and TRBJ2-7; D gene uncertain. The V end lost 1 base, the J end lost 7 bases, and 8 bases lay between the germline ends. The CDR3 is 11 amino acids. Per germline, CDR1 GTSNPN and CDR2 SVGIG (reference sequence). The CDR3 protein is CAWSDLGEQYF. The CDR3 region has the DNA TGTGCCTGGAGTGACCTGGGGGAGCAGTACTTC.

The chain employs TRBV28 and TRBJ2-7, with TRBD2 as a possible D gene (5 bases). This CDR3 is built from 15 residues. The germline V gene encodes CDR1 MDHEN and CDR2 SYDVKM. V lost 4 bases to trimming and J lost 4 bases, with 17 bases between them. The CDR3 DNA sequence: TGTGCCAGCAGTTATGGCCGAACTAGTTCATACGAGCAGTACTTC. Protein: CASSYGRTSSYEQYF.

The J gene is TRBJ2-5, the V gene TRBV7-9, with 7 bases identical to TRBD1. V was clipped by 10 bases and J by 2 bases; unmatched bases: 10. Germline lookup yields CDR1 SEHNR and CDR2 FQNEAQ (reference sequence). CDR3 length: 14 amino acids. CDR3 residues: CAIRAETGQETQYF. CDR3 nucleotide sequence: TGTGCCATACGCGCTGAGACAGGGCAAGAGACCCAGTACTTC.

This clone was counted a single time. DNA of the CDR3: TGTGCCAGCAGTTTATCGCTCCTCCAGGCAGGTCAGCCCCAGCATTTT. It encodes CASSLSLLQAGQPQHF. The J gene is TRBJ1-5, the V gene TRBV28; no clear D. The germline gives CDR1 MDHEN, CDR2 SYDVKM. Trimming left V 1 base short and J 6 bases short, with 16 bases between. This CDR3 comprises 16 residues.

The genes are TRBV7-9 and TRBJ2-2; maybe TRBD1 (5 bases). From germline, CDR1 is SEHNR and CDR2 FQNEAQ (reference sequence). The CDR3 runs to 14 residues. Trimming removed 6 bases from V and 2 bases from J, with 10 bases in between. The CDR3: CASRSRVNTGELFF. CDR3 coding DNA: TGTGCCAGCAGAAGCAGGGTAAACACCGGGGAGCTGTTTTTT.

V gene TRBV19 combines with J gene TRBJ2-3, with D perhaps TRBD1 (7 bases). V lost 5 bases and J 6 bases, leaving 15 bases between the germline ends. This CDR3 has 14 residues. From germline, CDR1 is LNHDA and CDR2 SQIVND (reference sequence). The CDR3 reads CASSSSGGRDTQYF. CDR3 bases: TGTGCCAGTAGTTCTTCAGGGGGGCGGGATACGCAGTATTTT.

This clone qualifies as medium-sized (0.01 to 0.1%). The chain joins TRBV2 to TRBJ2-7, with D unresolved. There are 15 residues in the CDR3. The ends were cut back, 2 bases at V and 4 bases at J, with 15 bases in the middle. Germline CDR1 reads SNHLY; CDR2 reads FYNNEI. CDR3 nucleotides: TGTGCCAGCAGTGAAATTGGGGATCTTAGTTACGAGCAGTACTTC. This encodes CASSEIGDLSYEQYF.

J is TRBJ2-7 and V is TRBV27; 9 bases line up with TRBD1. Germline values: CDR1 MNHEY, CDR2 SMNVEV (reference sequence). This CDR3 has 21 amino acids. V shed 3 bases and J 6 bases; nucleotides not matched to a gene: 27. Here the CDR3 reads CASSFRWARGLRDRDRLEQYF. Here the CDR3 DNA reads TGTGCCAGCAGTTTTAGGTGGGCGCGCGGCCTCCGGGACAGGGATCGGCTCGAGCAGTACTTC.

The chain combines TRBV30 with TRBJ1-4, with no clear D. The germline V gene encodes CDR1 GTSNPN and CDR2 SVGIG (reference sequence). The CDR3 length is 14 residues. Trimming took off 3 bases at V and 7 bases at J, with 15 bases between the two ends. In DNA, the CDR3 is TGTGCCTGGAGGGGCAACCTTCCGACTGAAAAACTGTTTTTT. Protein: CAWRGNLPTEKLFF.